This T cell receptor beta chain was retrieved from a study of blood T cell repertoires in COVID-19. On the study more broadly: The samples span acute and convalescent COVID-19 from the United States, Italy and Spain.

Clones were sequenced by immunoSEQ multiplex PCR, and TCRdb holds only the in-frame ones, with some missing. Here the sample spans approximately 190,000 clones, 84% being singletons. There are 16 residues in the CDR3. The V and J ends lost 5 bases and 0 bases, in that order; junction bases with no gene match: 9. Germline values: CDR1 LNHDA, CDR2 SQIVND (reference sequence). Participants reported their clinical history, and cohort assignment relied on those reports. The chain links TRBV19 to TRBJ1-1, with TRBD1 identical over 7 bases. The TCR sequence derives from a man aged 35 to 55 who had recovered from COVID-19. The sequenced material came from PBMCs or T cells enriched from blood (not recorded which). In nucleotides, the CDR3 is TGTGCCAGTAGTTCACGACAGGGAACTATGAACACTGAAGCTTTCTTT. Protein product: CASSSRQGTMNTEAFF.